This T cell receptor (beta chain) was retrieved from a study of T cells in Graves' hyperthyroidism and ophthalmopathy. Study-wide results and caveats: The model forecast ophthalmopathy, anticipating it by a median around 6.4 months before onset.

The CDR3 is made up of 13 amino acids. Looked up from germline, CDR1 is LNHNV and CDR2 is YYDKDF (reference sequence). Trimming left V 8 bases short and J 6 bases short, with 14 bases between. As to this clonotype: No antigen is known for it.

From RNA transcripts, TCR beta CDR3 regions were amplified. Researchers ran a first-round RT-PCR on the TCR CDR3 using the HTBI primer set. TCRdb redid the calling of the multiplex PCR reads with MiXCR, one entry per CDR3 protein. The sample lists over 700,000 distinct CDR3 sequences; around 38% were seen once. The clonotype was recovered from a man between 18 and 29 years old with Graves' hyperthyroidism. Sequencing was performed on blood. The chain combines TRBV15 with TRBJ2-1; D is perhaps TRBD2 (6 bases). CDR3 residues: CATSGGPGNEQFF. In nucleotides, the CDR3 is TGTGCCACCTCTGGAGGGCCGGGCAATGAGCAGTTCTTC.